Listed below are T cell receptor beta chains from one sample, sequenced in a study of shared clonotypes between healthy human individuals. Only in-frame clones appear in the TCRdb table, and some are missing; sequencing was by immunoSEQ multiplex PCR. The data show millions of clones, with 85% to 95% seen just once and about 1.1% held by the top ten. Sequenced material: naive CD8+ T cells sorted from blood. The receptors were gathered from a man aged 18 to 30 in good health. Both conserved end residues are part of each CDR3. D genes are given only for firm matches. Size values are once, few and many counts, or a class for expanded clones, and some rows have none.

TRBV6-5	.	TRBJ2-1	once	CASSPSLAWEQFF	TGTGCCAGCAGCCCCAGTTTAGCTTGGGAGCAGTTCTTC
TRBV7-2	TRBD1	TRBJ2-3	.	CASSPGGGSTDTQYF	TGTGCCAGCAGCCCAGGGGGCGGGAGCACAGATACGCAGTATTTT
TRBV27	TRBD1	TRBJ2-1	.	CASSLSRAGGSNEQFF	TGTGCCAGCAGTTTATCGAGGGCAGGGGGCTCCAATGAGCAGTTCTTC
TRBV11-2	.	TRBJ2-1	.	CASSLGPGGGNEQFF	TGTGCCAGCAGCTTGGGGCCAGGGGGAGGGAATGAGCAGTTCTTC
TRBV5-1	.	TRBJ2-7	.	CASSLYPGESSYEQYF	TGCGCCAGCAGCTTGTATCCGGGAGAAAGCTCCTACGAGCAGTACTTC
TRBV19	.	TRBJ2-7	.	CASSIALQSYEQYF	TGTGCCAGTAGTATAGCCCTGCAATCCTACGAGCAGTACTTC
TRBV5-4	TRBD1	TRBJ2-2	.	CASSLSGQGHGELFF	TGTGCCAGCAGCTTGTCGGGACAGGGTCACGGGGAGCTGTTTTTT
TRBV5-1	.	TRBJ1-3	.	CASSLNPRAPGSGNTIYF	TGCGCCAGCAGCCTAAACCCCCGGGCCCCGGGATCTGGAAACACCATATATTTT
TRBV4-1	TRBD2	TRBJ2-7	.	CASSYGLADSYEQYF	TGCGCCAGCAGCTACGGACTAGCGGACTCCTACGAGCAGTACTTC
TRBV10-3	TRBD2	TRBJ2-3	.	CASRLAGATDTQYF	TGTGCCAGTCGACTAGCGGGAGCGACAGATACGCAGTATTTT
TRBV10-3	.	TRBJ2-7	.	CAISESDYPYEQYF	TGTGCCATCAGTGAGTCGGACTACCCCTACGAGCAGTACTTC
TRBV21-1	.	TRBJ1-4	.	CASSKERGWDEKLFF	TGTGCCAGCAGCAAAGAAAGGGGATGGGATGAAAAACTGTTTTTT
TRBV10-2	.	TRBJ1-1	.	CASSEGNTEAFF	TGCGCCAGCAGTGAGGGAAACACTGAAGCTTTCTTT
TRBV4-1	TRBD2	TRBJ2-1	.	CASSQEGGSSHNEQFF	TGCGCCAGCAGCCAAGAGGGGGGGAGTTCGCACAATGAGCAGTTCTTC
TRBV7-9	TRBD1	TRBJ1-1	.	CASSQTGQGVTEAFF	TGTGCCAGCAGCCAAACGGGACAGGGAGTCACTGAAGCTTTCTTT
TRBV29-1	.	TRBJ2-5	.	CSVEWTKDQETQYF	TGCAGCGTTGAGTGGACTAAAGATCAAGAGACCCAGTACTTC
TRBV10-1	.	TRBJ2-7	.	CASSDSQEQYF	TGCGCCAGCAGTGACAGCCAGGAGCAGTACTTC
TRBV27	.	TRBJ2-7	.	CASSWNQGEQYF	TGTGCCAGCAGTTGGAACCAGGGGGAGCAGTACTTC
TRBV5-1	.	TRBJ2-2	.	CASSFLGNPSTGELFF	TGCGCCAGCAGCTTTTTAGGCAATCCGAGCACCGGGGAGCTGTTTTTT
TRBV4-3	.	TRBJ2-5	.	CASSQDFTGPETQYF	TGCGCCAGCAGCCAAGATTTTACAGGGCCCGAGACCCAGTACTTC
TRBV6-6	TRBD1	TRBJ1-5	.	CASSYGGQDYRDF	TGTGCCAGCAGTTACGGGGGACAGGACTATAGGGATTTT
TRBV27	.	TRBJ2-3	.	CASSLSGSTHTQYF	TGTGCCAGCAGTTTATCAGGGAGTACTCATACGCAGTATTTT
TRBV28	TRBD2	TRBJ2-7	.	CASSLALAVSYEQYF	TGTGCCAGCAGTTTAGCCCTAGCGGTCTCCTACGAGCAGTACTTC
TRBV21-1	.	TRBJ1-5	.	CASSKDGPNQPQHF	TGTGCCAGCAGCAAAGATGGGCCCAATCAGCCCCAGCATTTT
TRBV6-1	.	TRBJ1-1	.	CASSEGAGLVTEAFF	TGTGCCAGCAGTGAAGGCGCGGGTTTGGTCACTGAAGCTTTCTTT
TRBV5-4	TRBD1	TRBJ2-7	.	CATRTGGFNEQYF	TGTGCCACACGGACAGGGGGTTTCAACGAGCAGTACTTC
TRBV7-9	.	TRBJ2-1	.	CASSPGGGVEQFF	TGTGCCAGCAGCCCAGGAGGGGGCGTTGAGCAGTTCTTC
TRBV7-8	.	TRBJ2-7	.	CASSLGIEQYF	TGTGCCAGCAGCTTAGGGATCGAGCAGTACTTC
TRBV5-1	.	TRBJ2-7	.	CASSLVGYEQYF	TGCGCCAGCAGCTTGGTTGGATACGAGCAGTACTTC
TRBV28	.	TRBJ1-4	once	CASSLVGENEKLFF	TGTGCCAGCAGTTTAGTAGGGGAAAATGAAAAACTGTTTTTT
TRBV7-2	TRBD2	TRBJ2-7	.	CASSLSAGGVYEQYF	TGTGCCAGCAGCTTATCGGCGGGAGGGGTCTACGAGCAGTACTTC
TRBV9	TRBD2	TRBJ2-7	.	CASSYSGAGPRHEQYF	TGTGCCAGCAGCTATAGCGGGGCCGGGCCCAGGCACGAGCAGTACTTC
TRBV7-9	.	TRBJ1-1	once	CASSFAGTGLIQAFF	TGTGCCAGCAGCTTTGCCGGGACCGGACTTATTCAAGCTTTCTTT
TRBV7-2	TRBD2	TRBJ2-1	.	CASSPRGLAEYNEQFF	TGTGCCAGCAGCCCCCGTGGGCTAGCGGAATACAATGAGCAGTTCTTC
TRBV19	.	TRBJ1-6	few	CASSIDRASSYNSPLHF	TGTGCCAGTAGTATAGATCGCGCCAGCTCCTATAATTCACCCCTCCACTTT
TRBV5-4	.	TRBJ2-5	.	CASSLVSGRREETQYF	TGTGCCAGCAGCTTGGTTTCAGGCCGCAGGGAAGAGACCCAGTACTTC
TRBV6-1	TRBD2	TRBJ2-3	.	CASTLAGSSTDTQYF	TGTGCCAGCACTTTAGCGGGGTCTAGCACAGATACGCAGTATTTT
TRBV9	.	TRBJ2-5	.	CASSGGLMGETQYF	TGTGCCAGCAGCGGGGGATTGATGGGAGAGACCCAGTACTTC
TRBV9	.	TRBJ1-2	.	CASSVEVNYGYTF	TGTGCCAGCAGCGTAGAAGTTAACTATGGCTACACCTTC
TRBV6-5	.	TRBJ1-4	.	CASRPFPQNEKLFF	TGTGCCAGCAGGCCATTCCCCCAGAATGAAAAACTGTTTTTT
TRBV9	TRBD1	TRBJ1-2	.	CASSVTGGANYGYTF	TGTGCCAGCAGCGTAACAGGGGGAGCTAACTATGGCTACACCTTC
TRBV5-1	.	TRBJ2-5	.	CASSLVHQEQETQYF	TGCGCCAGCAGCTTGGTTCATCAGGAGCAAGAGACCCAGTACTTC
TRBV9	.	TRBJ1-1	.	CASSVEGRDSEAFF	TGTGCCAGCAGCGTAGAGGGCCGAGATAGTGAAGCTTTCTTT
TRBV6-5	TRBD2	TRBJ2-7	.	CASSYLAGGVEEQYF	TGTGCCAGCAGTTATTTAGCGGGGGGCGTTGAAGAGCAGTACTTC
TRBV7-6	TRBD2	TRBJ2-3	.	CASSLTGLAGGRITDTQYF	TGTGCCAGCAGCTTAACCGGACTAGCGGGAGGACGGATCACAGATACGCAGTATTTT
TRBV11-2	.	TRBJ2-5	.	CASSLEYQETQYF	TGTGCCAGCAGCTTAGAGTACCAAGAGACCCAGTACTTC
TRBV11-2	.	TRBJ1-2	once	CASSPETGAGYGYTF	TGTGCCAGCAGCCCTGAGACGGGGGCGGGCTATGGCTACACCTTC